The 30 T cell receptor beta chains in this list originate from one sample, sequenced in a study of T-cell memory formation after mild COVID-19. TCRdb reprocessed the 5' RACE reads with MiXCR, giving one entry per CDR3 protein. The repertoire holds around 400,000 distinct CDR3 sequences, with 20% to 25% as singletons. The sample taken for sequencing was PBMCs or a T cell subset sorted from them (not recorded which). The receptor source for this set is an adult woman who had mild COVID-19 (a few samples of this study predate the infection). Cell type and time point are not known.

The chain combines TRBV7-6 with TRBJ2-3; D gene unclear. The CDR3 consists of 14 residues. With 5 bases removed from V and 4 bases from J, the gap between germline ends came to 13 bases. CDR1 is SGHVS, CDR2 FNYEAQ, per germline. The CDR3 reads CASSTPPRADTQYF. In DNA, the CDR3 is TGTGCCAGCAGCACCCCTCCGCGCGCAGATACGCAGTATTTT.

This chain joins TRBV10-3 and TRBJ1-6, with 7 bases lining up with TRBD1. Losses at the gene ends were 10 bases for V and 7 bases for J; bases not matched to a gene: 10. Germline V CDR1 and CDR2: ENHRY, SYGVKD. The CDR3 totals 14 residues. The CDR3 region is CATANRGGNSPLHF. As DNA, the CDR3 is TGTGCCACTGCGAACAGGGGAGGAAATTCACCCCTCCACTTT.

This clonotype was counted a few times. The chain has TRBV20-1 and TRBJ2-2, with 7 bases identical to TRBD2. The CDR3 has 15 residues. V dropped 3 bases and J dropped 2; count of bases not matched to a gene: 6. Looked up from germline, CDR1 is DFQATT and CDR2 is SNEGSKA (reference sequence). In DNA, the CDR3 is TGCAGTGCTAGGGGAGCGGGGAAAAACACCGGGGAGCTGTTTTTT. As protein: CSARGAGKNTGELFF.

In its sample, this clonotype was seen a few times. The rearrangement joins TRBV29-1 to TRBJ1-2; D is unresolved. This CDR3 is 12 amino acids long. Germline V gene lookup returns CDR1 SQVTM and CDR2 ANQGSEA. V was clipped by 7 bases and J by 1 base, with 10 bases between them. The CDR3 nucleotides are TGCAGCGCCGACCCAATTAACTATGGCTACACCTTC. Its translation is CSADPINYGYTF.

This clonotype was counted between two and nine times. The chain carries TRBV11-2 and TRBJ2-3, with 7 bases lining up with TRBD2. CDR1 and CDR2 (germline): SGHAT, FQNNGV. With V trimmed by 5 bases and J by 6 bases, 5 bases remained unmatched. CDR3 length: 13 residues. CDR3 amino acids: CASSPILADTQYF. The CDR3 region has the DNA TGTGCCAGCAGCCCGATACTAGCGGATACGCAGTATTTT. The complete variable domain, with remaining parts taken from reference TRBV11-2 and TRBJ2-3, reads EAGVAQSPRYKIIEKRQSVAFWCNPISGHATLYWYQQILGQGPKLLIQFQNNGVVDDSQLPKDRFSAERLKGVDSTLKIQPAKLEDSAVYLCASSPILADTQYFGPGTRLTVL.

The V and J genes are TRBV7-6 and TRBJ2-7; a possible D gene is TRBD2 (7 bases). Germline CDR1 SGHVS, CDR2 FNYEAQ. CDR3 size: 15 residues. The V and J ends lost 0 bases and 1 base respectively, with 10 bases between them. CDR3 amino acids: CASSLAEGGSYEQYF. The CDR3 nucleotides read TGTGCCAGCAGCTTAGCGGAGGGGGGGTCCTACGAGCAGTACTTC.

V and J are TRBV20-1 and TRBJ2-5, with TRBD2 as a possible D gene (6 bases). Germline V gene data show CDR1 as DFQATT and CDR2 as SNEGSKA (reference sequence). The CDR3 is made up of 15 amino acids. V lost 3 bases to trimming and J lost 4 bases, with 18 bases between them. The CDR3, as DNA: TGCAGTGCTAGTCTCATCACGGGAGTGCGAGAGACCCAGTACTTC. Translating it yields CSASLITGVRETQYF.

The table lists this clonotype with a few counts. The DNA of the CDR3 is TGTGCCAGCAGCTACGGCCAGGGGGCGGGTGGCAATCAGCCCCAGCATTTT. It codes for CASSYGQGAGGNQPQHF. This chain uses TRBV7-2 with TRBJ1-5; 8 nucleotides align to TRBD1. The ends lost 4 bases at V and 2 bases at J; junction bases unmatched: 10. This CDR3 region has 17 residues. CDR1 and CDR2 (germline): SGHTA, FQGNSA.

The DNA of the CDR3 is TGTGCCAGCACGGGGATCGGGACAGTCCCTGGGGAGCAGTACTTC. Protein product: CASTGIGTVPGEQYF. This rearrangement joins TRBV2 to TRBJ2-7, with 7 nucleotides matching TRBD1. CDR3 length equals 15 residues. CDR1 and CDR2 (germline): SNHLY, FYNNEI. Trimming removed 7 bases from V and 7 bases from J; junction bases left unmatched: 16.

J is TRBJ2-7 and V is TRBV4-2; 10 bases are shared with TRBD2. This CDR3 is built from 18 residues. Trimming cost V 1 base and J 0 bases; bases outside gene matches: 9. Per the germline V gene, CDR1 is LGHNA and CDR2 is YNFKEQ. The DNA for the CDR3 is TGTGCCAGCAGCCAAGTCGGAGCGGGAGGGTTACTCTCCTACGAGCAGTACTTC. Protein sequence: CASSQVGAGGLLSYEQYF.

This clonotype showed up just a few times. This chain connects TRBV7-2 to TRBJ2-5; weak D call: TRBD1 (6 bases). Germline values: CDR1 SGHTA, CDR2 FQGNSA. V dropped 2 bases and J dropped 5 bases, with 12 bases sitting between them. CDR3 length equals 14 residues. CDR3 protein: CASSLQPGVETQYF. Here the CDR3 DNA reads TGTGCCAGCAGCTTACAGCCAGGGGTGGAGACCCAGTACTTC.

This clonotype was detected a few times. V and J are TRBV10-3 and TRBJ2-7, with 9 bases matching TRBD1. This CDR3 region has 12 residues. Germline CDR1 ENHRY, CDR2 SYGVKD. Trimming at V came to 10 bases and at J to 5 bases, leaving 6 bases not matched to a gene. The CDR3 nucleotides are TGTGCCACTAAGACAGGGGGTGACGAGCAGTACTTC. Residues: CATKTGGDEQYF.

The sample holds a few counts of this clonotype. This rearrangement joins TRBV6-2 or TRBV6-3 to TRBJ2-1, with D unclear. There are 15 residues in the CDR3. The germline gives CDR1 MNHEY, CDR2 SVGEGT. The V gene lost 2 bases and the J gene lost 7 bases, with 15 bases spanning the gap. CDR3 in DNA: TGTGCCAGCAGTTACGTGGGAAGTTCATGGAATGAGCAGTTCTTC. Residues: CASSYVGSSWNEQFF.

This clonotype has only a few counts. The rearrangement links TRBV4-1 to TRBJ2-1, with 9 bases fitting TRBD2. The CDR3 has 16 residues. Germline loops: CDR1 MGHRA, CDR2 YSYEKL. V lost 4 bases, J lost 9 bases, and 13 bases stayed unmatched. The CDR3, as DNA: TGCGCCAGCAGCCTCTTGGCGGGGGGGCCGGGTTTTGAGCAGTTCTTC. It specifies CASSLLAGGPGFEQFF.

The table lists this clonotype with a few counts. The chain uses TRBV7-9 and TRBJ2-5; weak D call: TRBD1 (5 bases). Germline lookup yields CDR1 SEHNR and CDR2 FQNEAQ (reference sequence). With 5 bases removed from V and 5 bases from J, the gap between germline ends came to 21 bases. The CDR3 sequence is 16 residues long. CDR3 protein: CASSPSGPMERETQYF. The DNA of the CDR3 is TGTGCCAGCAGCCCCTCAGGGCCCATGGAGAGGGAGACCCAGTACTTC. The whole variable domain, remainder taken from reference TRBV7-9 and TRBJ2-5, is DTGVSQNPRHKITKRGQNVTFRCDPISEHNRLYWYRQTLGQGPEFLTYFQNEAQLEKSRLLSDRFSAERPKGSFSTLEIQRTEQGDSAMYLCASSPSGPMERETQYFGPGTRLLVL.

This chain uses TRBV24-1 with TRBJ2-5; TRBD1 matches at 7 bases. V was pared by 2 bases and J by 5 bases, with 10 bases of the junction left unmatched. This CDR3 comprises 16 residues. CDR1 and CDR2 (germline): KGHDR, SFDVKD. CDR3 bases: TGTGCCACCAGTGATTCGATGACAGGGTTGGGCGAGACCCAGTACTTC. Its protein is CATSDSMTGLGETQYF.

Only a few counts were recorded for this clonotype. The chain is built from TRBV24-1 and TRBJ2-1, with D possibly TRBD2 on 5 matching bases. The germline V and J ends were trimmed by 3 bases and 6 bases, with 20 bases remaining between them. The length of the CDR3 is 17 residues. Germline V lookup: CDR1 KGHDR, CDR2 SFDVKD. The DNA of the CDR3 is TGTGCCACCAGTGATCCCGTGAGAGGCCGGGATGGCAATGAGCAGTTCTTC. Protein sequence: CATSDPVRGRDGNEQFF.

This clonotype was counted only a few times. This sequence joins TRBV7-9 and TRBJ2-2, with D perhaps being TRBD1 or TRBD2 (5 bases each). Looked up from germline, CDR1 is SEHNR and CDR2 is FQNEAQ (reference sequence). With 3 bases removed from V and 3 bases from J, the gap between germline ends came to 8 bases. This CDR3 is 14 amino acids long. CDR3 protein: CASSFGTDTGELFF. The CDR3 bases are TGTGCCAGCAGCTTCGGGACGGACACCGGGGAGCTGTTTTTT.

The gene calls are TRBV2 and TRBJ2-3, with TRBD2 identical over 12 bases. This CDR3 has 16 amino acids. In germline, CDR1 is SNHLY, CDR2 FYNNEI. J gave up 4 bases and V 6 bases, and 8 bases lay outside the gene matches. The CDR3 nucleotides read TGTGCCAGCAGATCCTGGACTAGCGGGGTCCCAGATACGCAGTATTTT. It translates to CASRSWTSGVPDTQYF.

This clonotype was seen a handful of times. This chain links TRBV5-1 with TRBJ1-4, with D maybe TRBD1 (5 bases). The germline gives CDR1 SGHRS, CDR2 YFSETQ. The CDR3 spans 15 residues. Trimming removed 0 bases at V and 5 bases at J, with 11 bases between. The CDR3 loop reads CASSLGRQINEKLFF. The CDR3 DNA reads as TGCGCCAGCAGCTTGGGGCGACAGATAAATGAAAAACTGTTTTTT.

This chain links TRBV5-1 with TRBJ2-1, with D possibly being TRBD1 (5 bases). V gave up 5 bases and J gave up 7 bases, with 16 bases separating them. Looked up from germline, CDR1 is SGHRS and CDR2 is YFSETQ. CDR3 length: 14 amino acids. The CDR3 reads CASSESSRANEQFF. CDR3 sequence (DNA): TGCGCCAGCAGTGAAAGCTCCAGGGCGAATGAGCAGTTCTTC. Complete variable domain (other parts from reference TRBV5-1 and TRBJ2-1): KAGVTQTPRYLIKTRGQQVTLSCSPISGHRSVSWYQQTPGQGLQFLFEYFSETQRNKGNFPGRFSGRQFSNSRSEMNVSTLELGDSALYLCASSESSRANEQFFGPGTRLTVL.

The rearrangement uses TRBV27 and TRBJ2-4; 7 positions match TRBD2. The junction had 10 bases not matched to a gene; V was cut back by 8 bases and J by 3 bases. The CDR3 has 15 amino acids. CDR1 MNHEY and CDR2 SMNVEV come from the germline V gene (reference sequence). The CDR3 DNA is TGTGCCAGCGCCGGGGGGAGTGGGGGCAAAAACATTCAGTACTTC. It codes for CASAGGSGGKNIQYF.

This clonotype appeared many times. One end of the junction does not line up with germline, which may come from a read error. V is TRBV5-1 and J is TRBJ2-7; TRBD1 agrees at 8 bases. CDR3 length: 15 residues. CDR1 is SGHRS and CDR2 is YFSETQ in the germline V gene. CDR3 in amino acids: CASSLGQGSSYEQYF. Written as DNA, the CDR3 is TGTGCCAGCAGCTTAGGACAGGGCAGCTCCTACGAGCAGTACTTC.

This clonotype has only a few counts. This chain uses TRBV7-2 with TRBJ2-4; D might be TRBD2 (5 bases). The germline V gene encodes CDR1 SGHTA and CDR2 FQGNSA. This CDR3 comprises 16 residues. The germline V and J ends were trimmed by 5 bases and 9 bases, with 23 bases remaining between them. The CDR3 spells CASSTTAVTSSGIQYF. The CDR3 coding sequence is TGTGCCAGCAGCACCACTGCGGTTACGTCGAGCGGCATTCAGTACTTC.

This clonotype has only a few counts. The V gene is TRBV10-3, the J gene TRBJ2-5; D gene unclear. Germline-derived CDR1 and CDR2 are ENHRY and SYGVKD. The CDR3 runs to 13 residues. Deletions cut 4 bases from V and 0 bases from J, with 6 bases between. This CDR3 is CAISVDYQETQYF. Here the CDR3 DNA reads TGTGCCATCAGTGTTGACTACCAAGAGACCCAGTACTTC.

J is TRBJ1-1 and V is TRBV24-1; D call uncertain. Per the germline V gene, CDR1 is KGHDR and CDR2 is SFDVKD. The CDR3 has 13 residues. With 3 bases removed from V and 1 base from J, the gap between germline ends came to 5 bases. This chain's CDR3 is CATSDGRNTEAFF. Here the CDR3 DNA reads TGTGCCACCAGTGATGGAAGGAACACTGAAGCTTTCTTT.

This clonotype was picked up a small number of times. The rearrangement links TRBV20-1 to TRBJ1-5; D perhaps matches TRBD1 (6 bases). The V and J ends lost 5 bases and 3 bases respectively, with 11 bases between them. The CDR3 runs 13 residues. CDR1 and CDR2 from the germline V gene are DFQATT and SNEGSKA (reference sequence). The CDR3 nucleotides are TGCAGTGCTGAAACAGGGCTCAATCAGCCCCAGCATTTT. Translation: CSAETGLNQPQHF.

The chain employs TRBV4-3 and TRBJ2-7; 7 bases are a match to TRBD2. Trimming cost V 2 bases and J 0 bases; bases outside gene matches: 4. CDR1 and CDR2 from the germline V gene are LGHNA and YSLEER. CDR3 length: 15 residues. CDR3 DNA sequence: TGCGCCAGCAGCCAATACCAGCGGGGCTCCTACGAGCAGTACTTC. Its protein is CASSQYQRGSYEQYF.

This clonotype was found a few times. The chain is built from TRBV4-1 and TRBJ1-1; D remains unclear. The CDR3 runs to 14 residues. The ends were cut back, 4 bases at V and 3 bases at J, with 12 bases in the middle. Germline V lookup: CDR1 MGHRA, CDR2 YSYEKL. Written as DNA, the CDR3 is TGCGCCAGCAGCCTACACCGCTTCCACACTGAAGCTTTCTTT. It specifies CASSLHRFHTEAFF.

This chain joins TRBV5-1 and TRBJ2-3; possibly TRBD1 for D (6 bases). Trimming removed 4 bases at V and 2 bases at J, with 14 bases between. Germline V gene sequence: CDR1 SGHRS, CDR2 YFSETQ. This CDR3 has 15 amino acids. The CDR3 bases are TGCGCCAGCAGCGTCACAGGGTGGAACACAGATACGCAGTATTTT. The encoded protein is CASSVTGWNTDTQYF.